This TCR beta chain was sequenced for a study of T cell repertoires in cytomegalovirus infection (dated by TCRdb to between 2019 and 2020). About the study as a whole: Alongside well-studied HLA-B-restricted epitopes, the peptide stimulations were aimed at recently identified HLA-C-restricted CMV epitopes, whose presentation resists viral immunomodulation. Because public TCR beta signatures pointed to carriage of CMV infection together with the matching HLA type, the HLA type of each donor mattered for the analysis.

General study outcomes and caveats: In the ex vivo response, HLA-C-restricted CMV-specific TCR beta clonotypes were dominant, and in two of eight donors the single most frequent clonotype came from this HLA-C-restricted group. In both this cohort and an independent approximately 370-donor cohort, the cumulative frequency of public TCR beta family members distinguished carriers of CMV infection plus the relevant HLA type.

Per the publication, the treatment or condition label means: in vitro stimulation with specific CMV peptide epitopes to enrich CMV-specific T cells. Sequencing relied on an Illumina HiSeq 1500. TCRdb's own reprocessing of the public reads used fastp at Q25 and MiXCR and kept productive beta chains. Each CDR3 protein appears once, grouped with its most common genes and DNA. The sample records about 85,000 distinct CDR3 sequences, under 55% of which are singletons. The ten largest make up 80% to 95% of the sample. In the case of this clonotype: Its antigen has not been determined. Per-base quality was not reported, and no clone a single base away is much larger than it.

From the germline V gene (reference sequence), CDR1 is GTSNPN and CDR2 is SVGIG. Including cysteine and phenylalanine, the CDR3 has 16 amino acids. This entry keeps only the CDR3 DNA: 48 bases, framed from base 1. V and J are trimmed by 1 base and 4 bases, and the gene matches miss 9 bases of the junction. The receptor's source is a human donor in good health (CMV status not recorded). Some clones in this sample may be carry-over from other donors' samples. Recombination linked TRBV30 to TRBJ1-5, with TRBD1 identical over 8 junction bases. The material was CD8+ T cells from cultured PBMCs, obtained from culture after CMV antigen stimulation. The bases are TGTGCCTGGAGTGAGACCGGGACAGGACCGAATCAGCCCCAGCATTTT. Translated, this is CAWSETGTGPNQPQHF.